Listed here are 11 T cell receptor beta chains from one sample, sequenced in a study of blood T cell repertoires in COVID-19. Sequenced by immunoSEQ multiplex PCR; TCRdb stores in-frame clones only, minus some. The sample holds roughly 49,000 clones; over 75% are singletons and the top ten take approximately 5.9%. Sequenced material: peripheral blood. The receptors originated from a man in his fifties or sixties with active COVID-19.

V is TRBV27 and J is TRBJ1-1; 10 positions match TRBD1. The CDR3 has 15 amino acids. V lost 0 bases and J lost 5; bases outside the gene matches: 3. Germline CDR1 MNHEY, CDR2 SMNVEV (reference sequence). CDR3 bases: TGTGCCAGCAGTTTATCGAGGACAGGGGGTACTGAAGCTTTCTTT. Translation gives CASSLSRTGGTEAFF.

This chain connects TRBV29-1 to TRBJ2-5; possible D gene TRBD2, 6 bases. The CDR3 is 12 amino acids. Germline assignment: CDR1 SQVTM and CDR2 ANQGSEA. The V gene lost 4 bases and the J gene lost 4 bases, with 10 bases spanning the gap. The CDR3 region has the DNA TGCAGCGTTGCCCCCGGGGGAGAGACCCAGTACTTC. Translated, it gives CSVAPGGETQYF.

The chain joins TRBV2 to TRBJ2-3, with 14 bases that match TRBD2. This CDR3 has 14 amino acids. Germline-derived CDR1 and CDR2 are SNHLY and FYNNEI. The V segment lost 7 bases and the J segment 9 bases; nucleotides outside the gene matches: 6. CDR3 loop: CASTTSGRGGTQYF. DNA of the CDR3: TGTGCCAGCACGACTAGCGGGAGGGGGGGGACGCAGTATTTT.

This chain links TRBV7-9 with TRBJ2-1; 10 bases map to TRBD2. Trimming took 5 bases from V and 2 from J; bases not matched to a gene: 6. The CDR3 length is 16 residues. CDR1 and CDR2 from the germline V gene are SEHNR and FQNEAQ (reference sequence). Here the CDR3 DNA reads TGTGCCAGCAGCCTGCGGACTAGCGGCCCCTACAATGAGCAGTTCTTC. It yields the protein CASSLRTSGPYNEQFF.

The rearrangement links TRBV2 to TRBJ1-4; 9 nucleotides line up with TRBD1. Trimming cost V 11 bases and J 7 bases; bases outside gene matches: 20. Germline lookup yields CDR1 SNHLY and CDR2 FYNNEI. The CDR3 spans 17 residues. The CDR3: CASTVWTGDSRVEKLFF. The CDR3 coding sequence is TGTGCCTCAACAGTTTGGACAGGGGACTCTCGGGTTGAAAAACTGTTTTTT.

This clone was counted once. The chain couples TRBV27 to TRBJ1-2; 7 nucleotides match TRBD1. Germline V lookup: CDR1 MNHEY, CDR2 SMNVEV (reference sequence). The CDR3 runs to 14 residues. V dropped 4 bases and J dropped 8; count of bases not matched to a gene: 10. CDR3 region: CASSSGQTQGGYTF. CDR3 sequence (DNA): TGTGCCAGCAGTTCGGGACAGACTCAAGGCGGCTACACCTTC.

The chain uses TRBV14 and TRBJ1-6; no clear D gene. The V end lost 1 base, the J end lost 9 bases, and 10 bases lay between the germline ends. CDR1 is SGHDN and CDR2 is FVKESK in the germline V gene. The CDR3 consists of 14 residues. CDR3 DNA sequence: TGTGCCAGCAGCCAAGTTTACAGCTTTTCACCCCTCCACTTT. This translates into CASSQVYSFSPLHF.

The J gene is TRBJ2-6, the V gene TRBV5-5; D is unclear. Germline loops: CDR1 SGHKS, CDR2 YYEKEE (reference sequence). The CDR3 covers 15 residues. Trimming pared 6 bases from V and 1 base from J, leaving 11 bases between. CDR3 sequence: CASTSFTSGANVLTF. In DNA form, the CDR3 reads TGTGCCAGCACCTCCTTTACTTCTGGGGCCAACGTCCTGACTTTC.

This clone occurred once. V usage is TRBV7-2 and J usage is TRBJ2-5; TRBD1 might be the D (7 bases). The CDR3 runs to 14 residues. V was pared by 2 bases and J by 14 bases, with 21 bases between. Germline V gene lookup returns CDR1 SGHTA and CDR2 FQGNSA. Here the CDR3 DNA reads TGTGCCAGCAGCTTAAAGGGGGGACAGCCAATGTCATACTTC. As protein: CASSLKGGQPMSYF.

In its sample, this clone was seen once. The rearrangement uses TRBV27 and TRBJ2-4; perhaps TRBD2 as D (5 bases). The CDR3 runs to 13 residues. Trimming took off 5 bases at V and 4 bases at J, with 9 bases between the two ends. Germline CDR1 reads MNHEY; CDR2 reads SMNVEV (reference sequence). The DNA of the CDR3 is TGTGCCAGCAGTACTCGGGGTAAAAACATTCAGTACTTC. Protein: CASSTRGKNIQYF.

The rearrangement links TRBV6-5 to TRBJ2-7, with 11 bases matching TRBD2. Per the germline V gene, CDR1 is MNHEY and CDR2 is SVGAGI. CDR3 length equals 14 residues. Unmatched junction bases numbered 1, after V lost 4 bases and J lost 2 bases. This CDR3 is CASSLLAGAYEQYF. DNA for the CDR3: TGTGCCAGCAGTTTACTAGCGGGAGCCTACGAGCAGTACTTC.